Below, 6 T cell receptor beta chains from the same sample are listed, as sequenced in a study of cytomegalovirus exposure and HLA in healthy donors. The primer mix had 60 Vbeta and 13 Jbeta primers. TCRdb's copy holds only in-frame clones and misses some; the assay was immunoSEQ multiplex PCR. The table records 250,000 to 350,000 clones, about nine tenths of them present only once. Sequencing was done on a sample of PBMCs. Source of these receptors: a man aged 35 to 55 in good health and CMV-seropositive.

CDR3 loop: CASSRDPTYEQYF. For the CDR3, the DNA is TGTGCCAGCAGTCGGGATCCGACCTACGAGCAGTACTTC. V is TRBV7-9 and J is TRBJ2-7, with TRBD2 as a possible D gene (5 bases). V was clipped by 6 bases and J by 2 bases, with 11 bases between them. Germline V gene sequence: CDR1 SEHNR, CDR2 FQNEAQ (reference sequence). The CDR3 runs 13 residues.

The V and J genes are TRBV4-1 and TRBJ2-2; D is ambiguous. Germline V lookup: CDR1 MGHRA, CDR2 YSYEKL. CDR3 size: 15 residues. The V end lost 3 bases, the J end lost 1 base, and 9 bases lay between the germline ends. CDR3 sequence: CASSHPSVNTGELFF. CDR3 sequence (DNA): TGCGCCAGCAGCCACCCCTCGGTGAACACCGGGGAGCTGTTTTTT.

The CDR3 nucleotides read TGTGCCAGCAGTTTAAGGGTCCCGGGAACCGGGGAGCTGTTTTTT. It yields the protein CASSLRVPGTGELFF. The rearrangement joins TRBV28 to TRBJ2-2; tentatively, D is TRBD2 (5 bases). Germline CDR1 is MDHEN and CDR2 is SYDVKM. The CDR3 is made up of 15 amino acids. V lost 2 bases, J lost 5 bases, and 12 bases lay in between.

The chain links TRBV2 to TRBJ1-5; D ambiguous. Germline-derived CDR1 and CDR2 are SNHLY and FYNNEI. Trimming removed 3 bases at V and 6 bases at J, with 12 bases between. The CDR3 consists of 14 residues. The CDR3: CASSDPQVGQPQHF. The CDR3 DNA sequence: TGTGCCAGCAGTGATCCCCAGGTTGGTCAGCCCCAGCATTTT.

The chain carries TRBV15 and TRBJ1-5; D is perhaps TRBD1 (5 bases). The germline V gene encodes CDR1 LNHNV and CDR2 YYDKDF (reference sequence). V was clipped by 0 bases and J by 4 bases, with 10 bases between them. The CDR3 length is 15 residues. The CDR3 DNA reads TGTGCCACCAGCAGAGATTCCAGGGTTAATCAGCCCCAGCATTTT. Amino acids: CATSRDSRVNQPQHF. Together with reference TRBV15 and TRBJ1-5, the CDR3 gives the full variable domain: DAMVIQNPRYQVTQFGKPVTLSCSQTLNHNVMYWYQQKSSQAPKLLFHYYDKDFNNEADTPDNFQSRRPNTSFCFLDIRSPGLGDTAMYLCATSRDSRVNQPQHFGDGTRLSIL.

V gene TRBV5-1 combines with J gene TRBJ1-4; 7 bases agree with TRBD1. V lost 0 bases to trimming and J lost 1 base; unmatched junction nucleotides: 3. Looked up from germline, CDR1 is SGHRS and CDR2 is YFSETQ. This CDR3 region has 16 residues. The CDR3 protein is CASSLGGGGTNEKLFF. CDR3 DNA sequence: TGCGCCAGCAGCTTGGGAGGGGGCGGAACTAATGAAAAACTGTTTTTT.